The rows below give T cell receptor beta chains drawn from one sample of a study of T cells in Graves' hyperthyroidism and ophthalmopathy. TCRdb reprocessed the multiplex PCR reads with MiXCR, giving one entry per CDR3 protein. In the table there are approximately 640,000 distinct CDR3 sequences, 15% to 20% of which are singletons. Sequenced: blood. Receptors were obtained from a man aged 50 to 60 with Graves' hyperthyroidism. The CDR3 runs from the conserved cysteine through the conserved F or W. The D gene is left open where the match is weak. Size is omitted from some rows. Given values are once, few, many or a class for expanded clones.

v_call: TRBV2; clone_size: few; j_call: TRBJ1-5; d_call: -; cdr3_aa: CASSTRGGNQPQHF; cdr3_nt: TGTGCCAGCAGCACCAGGGGAGGCAATCAGCCCCAGCATTTT
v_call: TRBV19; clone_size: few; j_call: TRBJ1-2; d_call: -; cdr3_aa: CASSARGNGYTF; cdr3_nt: TGTGCCAGTAGTGCGAGGGGGAATGGCTACACCTTC
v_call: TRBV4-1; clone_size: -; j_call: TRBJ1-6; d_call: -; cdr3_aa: CASSQEVVSGANSPLHF; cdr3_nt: TGCGCCAGCAGCCAAGAGGTGGTCAGCGGAGCTAATTCACCCCTCCACTTT
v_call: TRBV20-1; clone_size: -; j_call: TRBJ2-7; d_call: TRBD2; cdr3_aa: CSARDTSGSSYEQYF; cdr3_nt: TGCAGTGCTAGAGATACTAGCGGGAGCTCCTACGAGCAGTACTTC
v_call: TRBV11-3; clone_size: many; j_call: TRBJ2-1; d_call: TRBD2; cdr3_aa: CASSLGPAGGQNEQFF; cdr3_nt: TGTGCCAGCAGCTTAGGTCCAGCGGGAGGGCAGAATGAGCAGTTCTTC
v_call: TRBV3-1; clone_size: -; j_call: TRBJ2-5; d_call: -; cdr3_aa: CASSQDLGAAQETQYF; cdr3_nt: TGTGCCAGCAGCCAAGATCTCGGAGCAGCGCAAGAGACCCAGTACTTC
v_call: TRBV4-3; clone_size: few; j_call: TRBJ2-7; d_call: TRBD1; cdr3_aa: CASSQQTGREQYF; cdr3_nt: TGCGCCAGCAGCCAACAGACAGGGCGCGAGCAGTACTTC
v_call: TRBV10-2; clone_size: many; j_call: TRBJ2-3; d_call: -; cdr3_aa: CASANADTQYF; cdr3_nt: TGCGCCAGCGCGAATGCAGATACGCAGTATTTT
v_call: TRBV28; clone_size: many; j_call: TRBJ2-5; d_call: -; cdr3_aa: CASSWSGSQETQYF; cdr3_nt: TGTGCCAGCAGCTGGTCTGGGAGTCAAGAGACCCAGTACTTC
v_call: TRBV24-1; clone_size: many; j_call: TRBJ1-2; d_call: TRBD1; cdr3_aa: CATSDTGQGGYGYTF; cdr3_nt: TGTGCCACCAGTGATACCGGACAGGGCGGCTATGGCTACACCTTC
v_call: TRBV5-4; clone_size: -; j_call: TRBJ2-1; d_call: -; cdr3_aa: CASSLDGGQYNEQFF; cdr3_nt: TGTGCCAGCAGCTTGGACGGGGGCCAGTACAATGAGCAGTTCTTC
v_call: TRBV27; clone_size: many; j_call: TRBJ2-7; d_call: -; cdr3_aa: CASSFDRTHEQYF; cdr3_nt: TGTGCCAGCAGTTTTGACAGGACCCACGAGCAGTACTTC
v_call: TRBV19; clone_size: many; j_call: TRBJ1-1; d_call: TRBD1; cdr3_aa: CASSISHRGFTEAFF; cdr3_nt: TGTGCCAGTAGTATTTCTCACAGGGGGTTCACTGAAGCTTTCTTT
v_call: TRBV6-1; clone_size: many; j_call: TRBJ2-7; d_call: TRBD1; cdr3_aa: CASRDGRGISYEQYF; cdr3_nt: TGTGCCAGCAGGGATGGCAGGGGGATCTCCTACGAGCAGTACTTC
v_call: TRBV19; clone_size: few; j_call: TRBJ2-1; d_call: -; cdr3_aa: CATKNSRAGFYNEQFF; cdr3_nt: TGTGCCACCAAGAACAGTAGGGCTGGCTTCTACAATGAGCAGTTCTTC
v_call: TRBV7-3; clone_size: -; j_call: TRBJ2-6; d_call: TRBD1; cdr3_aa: CASSSDGTAGANVLTF; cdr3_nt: TGTGCCAGCAGCTCCGACGGGACAGCAGGGGCCAACGTCCTGACTTTC
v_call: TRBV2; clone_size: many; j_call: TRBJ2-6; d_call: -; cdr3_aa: CASGPEGRGQYGANVLTF; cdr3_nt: TGTGCCAGCGGACCAGAAGGGAGGGGGCAATATGGGGCCAACGTCCTGACTTTC
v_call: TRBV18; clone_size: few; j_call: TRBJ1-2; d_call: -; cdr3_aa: CASSPATGPLNGYTF; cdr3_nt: TGTGCCAGCTCACCTGCCACAGGCCCGCTGAATGGCTACACCTTC
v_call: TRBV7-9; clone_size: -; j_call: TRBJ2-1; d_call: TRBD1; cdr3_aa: CASRSSSGTGLFF; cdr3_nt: TGTGCCAGCAGATCCTCATCCGGGACAGGTCTGTTCTTC
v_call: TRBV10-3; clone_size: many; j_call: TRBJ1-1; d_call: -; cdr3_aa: CAIQEDTEAFF; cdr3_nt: TGTGCCATCCAGGAGGACACTGAAGCTTTCTTT
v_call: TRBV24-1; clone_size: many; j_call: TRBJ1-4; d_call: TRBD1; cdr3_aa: CATSGETGAEEKLFF; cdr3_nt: TGTGCCACCAGTGGGGAGACAGGGGCCGAAGAAAAACTGTTTTTT
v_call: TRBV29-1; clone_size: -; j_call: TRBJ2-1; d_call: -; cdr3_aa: CSVGRRLSYNEQFF; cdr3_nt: TGCAGCGTTGGTCGGCGGCTCTCCTACAATGAGCAGTTCTTC